Listed here are 32 T cell receptor beta chains from one sample, sequenced in a study of T cell changes during pregnancy in multiple sclerosis (dated by TCRdb to 2018 to 2020). Libraries came from the immunoSEQ multiplex PCR assay. The immuneACCESS repertoire file appears here via TCRdb, limited to in-frame rearrangements. These files lack a portion of the clones; in checked studies, under half of the deficit traces to unresolved V genes, and the cause of the others is not known. Counted in this sample were around 40,000 clones; 92% of them appeared once. The ten top clones hold around a quarter of the sample. This specimen consisted of CD8+ T cells from peripheral blood mononuclear cells, obtained before pregnancy. Receptors were obtained from a female donor with multiple sclerosis, enrolled in a pregnancy study.

The chain uses TRBV7-8 and TRBJ2-7; tentatively, D is TRBD2 (6 bases). The CDR3 is 15 residues long. Germline CDR1 is SGHVS and CDR2 is FQNEAQ. V lost 2 bases, J lost 6 bases, and 17 bases lay in between. The CDR3 sequence: CASSLFPGEVGEQYF. DNA for the CDR3: TGTGCCAGCAGCTTATTTCCGGGAGAAGTCGGCGAGCAGTACTTC. The variable domain in full, completed from reference TRBV7-8 and TRBJ2-7, reads GAGVSQSPRYKVAKRGQDVALRCDPISGHVSLFWYQQALGQGPEFLTYFQNEAQLDKSGLPSDRFFAERPEGSVSTLKIQRTQQEDSAVYLCASSLFPGEVGEQYFGPGTRLTVT.

The chain joins TRBV9 to TRBJ2-3; 9 bases are a match to TRBD2. CDR1 is SGDLS, CDR2 YYNGEE, per germline. The CDR3 is 15 residues long. Unmatched junction bases numbered 12, after V lost 6 bases and J lost 7 bases. The CDR3 loop reads CASTPGGGVGNTQYF. The CDR3 DNA is TGTGCCAGCACCCCGGGCGGGGGGGTTGGGAATACGCAGTATTTT.

V gene TRBV6-5 combines with J gene TRBJ2-5; the D gene is possibly TRBD2 (6 bases). The CDR3 sequence is 14 residues long. V was trimmed by 3 bases and J by 1 base, leaving 9 bases between them. The germline CDR1 and CDR2 sequences are MNHEY and SVGAGI. CDR3 protein: CASSYDGGQETQYF. CDR3 DNA sequence: TGTGCCAGCAGTTATGACGGGGGCCAAGAGACCCAGTACTTC.

This rearrangement joins TRBV27 to TRBJ1-5; 8 bases map to TRBD1. After removal of 4 bases from V and 7 bases from J, the junction contained 3 bases not matched to a gene. The CDR3 covers 13 residues. The germline gives CDR1 MNHEY, CDR2 SMNVEV (reference sequence). DNA of the CDR3: TGTGCCAGCAGTTGGACAGGGAAACAGCCCCAGCATTTT. Amino acid sequence: CASSWTGKQPQHF.

CDR3 protein: CSVEGGRLTEAFF. CDR3 DNA sequence: TGCAGCGTTGAAGGGGGGCGATTAACTGAAGCTTTCTTT. The chain uses TRBV29-1 and TRBJ1-1; possible D gene TRBD1, 6 bases. V shed 1 base and J shed 5 bases, with 11 bases lying between them. Germline V gene data show CDR1 as SQVTM and CDR2 as ANQGSEA. The CDR3 runs 13 residues.

This clone is a singleton in its sample. The chain recombines TRBV2 with TRBJ2-3; no definite D call. This CDR3 region has 12 residues. Looked up from germline, CDR1 is SNHLY and CDR2 is FYNNEI. Trimming took 2 bases from V and 6 from J, leaving 6 bases between them. CDR3 amino acids: CASSETQDTQYF. The CDR3, as DNA: TGTGCCAGCAGTGAAACCCAGGATACGCAGTATTTT.

The chain recombines TRBV29-1 with TRBJ1-2; TRBD1 is a possible D gene (6 bases). From germline, CDR1 is SQVTM and CDR2 ANQGSEA. The CDR3 covers 12 residues. Trimming stripped 0 bases from V and 10 bases from J, with 12 bases between. CDR3 nucleotides: TGCAGCGTTGAAGATCGGGGACAAGCCTACACCTTC. This gives the protein CSVEDRGQAYTF.

The chain carries TRBV28 and TRBJ1-3, with a possible D match to TRBD1 (6 bases). Trimming removed 2 bases from V and 6 bases from J, with 14 bases in between. CDR3 length: 15 amino acids. Germline CDR1 is MDHEN and CDR2 is SYDVKM. As DNA, the CDR3 is TGTGCCAGCAGTTTACTTATCCGGACAGAAAACACCATATATTTT. Protein: CASSLLIRTENTIYF.

V usage is TRBV19 and J usage is TRBJ2-5; no clear D. The length of the CDR3 is 16 residues. The V end was cut by 5 bases, the J end by 0 bases, with 16 bases between. Germline loops: CDR1 LNHDA, CDR2 SQIVND (reference sequence). CDR3 in amino acids: CASSRRQEFYQETQYF. CDR3 DNA sequence: TGTGCCAGTAGTCGTCGACAAGAATTTTACCAAGAGACCCAGTACTTC. The variable domain in full, with the rest retrieved from reference TRBV19 and TRBJ2-5, is DGGITQSPKYLFRKEGQNVTLSCEQNLNHDAMYWYRQDPGQGLRLIYYSQIVNDFQKGDIAEGYSVSREKKESFPLTVTSAQKNPTAFYLCASSRRQEFYQETQYFGPGTRLLVL.

This clone has a handful of counts. The chain combines TRBV30 with TRBJ1-1, with D unresolved. The CDR3 has 13 residues. Trimming took off 4 bases at V and 1 base at J, with 10 bases between the two ends. In germline, CDR1 is GTSNPN, CDR2 SVGIG (reference sequence). The CDR3 DNA reads as TGTGCCTGGAATAGAGTTCAGAACACTGAAGCTTTCTTT. Protein product: CAWNRVQNTEAFF.

This clone was observed once. This chain connects TRBV6-1 to TRBJ2-1; a possible D gene is TRBD2 (6 bases). The CDR3 consists of 12 residues. CDR1 MNHNS and CDR2 SASEGT come from the germline V gene. V gave up 5 bases and J gave up 12 bases, with 14 bases separating them. CDR3 bases: TGTGCCAGCAGTAACTACGGGAGACGGCAGTTCTTC. Amino acid sequence: CASSNYGRRQFF.

The rearrangement links TRBV2 to TRBJ2-1, with 11 bases fitting TRBD2. The CDR3 covers 14 residues. V trimming: 9 bases; J trimming: 7 bases; junction bases outside the gene matches: 8. In germline, CDR1 is SNHLY, CDR2 FYNNEI. The CDR3 nucleotides are TGTGCCAGTTCCGGGACTAGCGGTTCGAATGAGCAGTTCTTC. Its protein is CASSGTSGSNEQFF.

This clone was seen only once. The DNA for the CDR3 is TGTGCCAGCAGCCAAGATCGGGGACAGGGTCCCTACAATGAGCAGTTCTTC. Residues: CASSQDRGQGPYNEQFF. This chain connects TRBV14 to TRBJ2-1, with TRBD1 identical over 9 bases. This CDR3 contains 17 residues. Germline V CDR1 and CDR2: SGHDN, FVKESK. V lost 0 bases and J lost 2; bases outside the gene matches: 5.

The CDR3 nucleotides are TGCAGCGCTGACAGGGGGCCGAACTATGGCTACACCTTC. This codes for CSADRGPNYGYTF. The chain joins TRBV29-1 to TRBJ1-2, with 10 positions matching TRBD1. V gave up 7 bases and J gave up 2 bases; unmatched junction bases: 4. In germline, CDR1 is SQVTM, CDR2 ANQGSEA. The CDR3 is 13 amino acids.

The chain is built from TRBV29-1 and TRBJ1-4; D might be TRBD1 (5 bases). The germline gives CDR1 SQVTM, CDR2 ANQGSEA. The CDR3 sequence is 14 residues long. V was pared by 3 bases and J by 11 bases, with 19 bases between. CDR3 DNA sequence: TGCAGCGTTGATCCGGGCGGGGACTCTCGGAAACTGTTTTTT. It translates to CSVDPGGDSRKLFF.

This chain links TRBV9 with TRBJ1-1; D perhaps matches TRBD1 (5 bases). The V gene lost 0 bases and the J gene lost 8 bases, with 14 bases spanning the gap. The CDR3 runs to 14 residues. The germline V gene encodes CDR1 SGDLS and CDR2 YYNGEE. The CDR3 bases are TGTGCCAGCAGCGTAGGAGCAGGGTCTAGAGAAGCTTTCTTT. Protein product: CASSVGAGSREAFF.

V usage is TRBV7-2 and J usage is TRBJ2-1; 7 positions match TRBD1. The germline V gene encodes CDR1 SGHTA and CDR2 FQGNSA. Unmatched junction bases numbered 8, after V lost 5 bases and J lost 10 bases. The CDR3 is 13 residues long. This CDR3 reads CASSLVTGAEQFF. The CDR3 DNA sequence: TGTGCCAGCAGCCTAGTTACAGGGGCCGAGCAGTTCTTC.

The genes are TRBV27 and TRBJ2-1; D is perhaps TRBD2 (5 bases). This CDR3 region has 12 residues. The germline CDR1 and CDR2 sequences are MNHEY and SMNVEV (reference sequence). V gave up 5 bases and J gave up 8 bases, with 10 bases separating them. The CDR3 here is CASSGTRHEQFF. For the CDR3, the DNA is TGTGCCAGCAGTGGCACTAGGCATGAGCAGTTCTTC.

The rearrangement joins TRBV5-6 to TRBJ1-2; 8 nucleotides match TRBD1. Trimming took 4 bases from V and 3 from J; bases not matched to a gene: 11. This CDR3 spans 16 amino acids. Germline V gene lookup returns CDR1 SGHDT and CDR2 YYEEEE. The CDR3 reads CASSKDRESSYYGYTF. DNA of the CDR3: TGTGCCAGCAGCAAGGACAGGGAAAGCAGCTACTATGGCTACACCTTC.

The CDR3, as DNA: TGTGCCAGCAGCGGCCCCCGACAGGGTAACTATGGCTACACCTTC. Protein product: CASSGPRQGNYGYTF. V gene TRBV9 combines with J gene TRBJ1-2, with TRBD1 matching 7 bases. Germline V CDR1 and CDR2: SGDLS, YYNGEE. Losses at the gene ends were 3 bases for V and 1 base for J; bases not matched to a gene: 6. The CDR3 totals 15 residues. Using reference TRBV9 and TRBJ1-2 for the parts outside the CDR3, the full variable domain is DSGVTQTPKHLITATGQRVTLRCSPRSGDLSVYWYQQSLDQGLQFLIQYYNGEERAKGNILERFSAQQFPDLHSELNLSSLELGDSALYFCASSGPRQGNYGYTFGSGTRLTVV.

V gene TRBV9 combines with J gene TRBJ1-6, with D tentatively TRBD1 (5 bases). Germline CDR1 and CDR2: SGDLS and YYNGEE. Trimming cost V 4 bases and J 7 bases, with 15 bases left between them. This CDR3 spans 15 amino acids. In nucleotides, the CDR3 is TGTGCCAGCAGCCCGATAGGGGTGAGCAATTCACCCCTCCACTTT. Amino acids: CASSPIGVSNSPLHF.

The chain recombines TRBV4-1 with TRBJ1-2; D might be TRBD1 (5 bases). Germline lookup yields CDR1 MGHRA and CDR2 YSYEKL. With 4 bases removed from V and 8 bases from J, the gap between germline ends came to 20 bases. This CDR3 spans 15 amino acids. CDR3 sequence: CASSPAGTRGDGYTF. The CDR3 coding sequence is TGCGCCAGCAGCCCGGCCGGGACCCGGGGGGACGGCTACACCTTC.

This chain joins TRBV19 and TRBJ2-1; D may be TRBD2 (7 bases). From germline, CDR1 is LNHDA and CDR2 SQIVND (reference sequence). V was cut by 7 bases and J by 4 bases, with 23 bases left in between. There are 17 residues in the CDR3. The DNA for the CDR3 is TGTGCCAGTAACGAGGGGGGTGCGGGAGCCATTTACAATGAGCAGTTCTTC. This codes for CASNEGGAGAIYNEQFF.

The chain has TRBV13 and TRBJ2-3, with 7 bases matching TRBD1. This CDR3 is built from 16 residues. Germline CDR1 and CDR2: PRHDT and FYEKMQ (reference sequence). V trimming: 5 bases; J trimming: 2 bases; junction bases outside the gene matches: 10. The chain's CDR3 is CASSVRQGFYTDTQYF. In DNA form, the CDR3 reads TGTGCCAGCAGCGTCCGACAGGGTTTCTACACAGATACGCAGTATTTT.

The chain combines TRBV7-9 with TRBJ2-5; D might be TRBD2 (6 bases). The CDR3 is 16 residues long. The germline V gene encodes CDR1 SEHNR and CDR2 FQNEAQ (reference sequence). The ends were cut back, 7 bases at V and 5 bases at J, with 23 bases in the middle. The CDR3 loop reads CASNPDIYRRAETQYF. DNA of the CDR3: TGTGCCAGCAACCCGGACATTTATAGGAGGGCGGAGACCCAGTACTTC.

This clone showed up just once. The gene calls are TRBV7-9 and TRBJ2-7, with TRBD1 as a possible D gene (6 bases). The CDR3 runs 14 residues. The germline V gene encodes CDR1 SEHNR and CDR2 FQNEAQ (reference sequence). With 6 bases removed from V and 0 bases from J, the gap between germline ends came to 12 bases. The CDR3 DNA follows: TGTGCCAGCAGGTCTACAGGGAACTCCTACGAGCAGTACTTC. Residues: CASRSTGNSYEQYF.

The genes are TRBV7-6 and TRBJ2-1; 10 bases align to TRBD2. The J segment lost 7 bases and the V segment lost 0 bases, leaving 18 bases of the junction unmatched. This CDR3 region has 20 residues. CDR1 and CDR2 from the germline V gene are SGHVS and FNYEAQ. CDR3 amino acids: CASSLASPRGLADPGNEQFF. The CDR3 region has the DNA TGTGCCAGCAGCTTAGCATCCCCCCGCGGACTAGCGGACCCGGGGAATGAGCAGTTCTTC.

This chain links TRBV19 with TRBJ2-3; possibly TRBD1 for D (5 bases). Trimming left V 1 base short and J 0 bases short, with 8 bases between. This CDR3 has 15 amino acids. Germline values: CDR1 LNHDA, CDR2 SQIVND (reference sequence). In nucleotides, the CDR3 is TGTGCCAGTAGTATAGGGACATTTAGCACAGATACGCAGTATTTT. Protein sequence: CASSIGTFSTDTQYF.

The chain uses TRBV7-9 and TRBJ1-5, with 10 bases aligning to TRBD1. V shed 1 base and J 9 bases; nucleotides not matched to a gene: 3. From germline, CDR1 is SEHNR and CDR2 FQNEAQ (reference sequence). The CDR3 contains 14 residues. CDR3 loop: CASSLGDRGPPQHF. DNA for the CDR3: TGTGCCAGCAGCTTAGGGGACAGGGGACCGCCCCAGCATTTT.

In this sample, this clone turned up once. The V call is TRBV11-1, the J call TRBJ2-3; TRBD2 matches 8 bases. J lost 1 base, V lost 2 bases, and 14 bases had no gene match. The V gene's germline CDR1 is SGHAT and CDR2 FQDESV (reference sequence). This CDR3 region has 19 residues. CDR3 in DNA: TGTGCCAGCAGCTTAACCCCAAATTGGGCGGGAGGTCGCACAGATACGCAGTATTTT. Translating gives CASSLTPNWAGGRTDTQYF.

This chain connects TRBV28 to TRBJ1-5; the D is unclear. The ends were cut back, 7 bases at V and 3 bases at J, with 16 bases in the middle. The germline gives CDR1 MDHEN, CDR2 SYDVKM. The CDR3 loop spans 15 amino acids. The CDR3 loop is CASTPPTITNQPQHF. As DNA, the CDR3 is TGTGCCAGCACCCCCCCCACAATAACCAATCAGCCCCAGCATTTT.

The chain couples TRBV13 to TRBJ1-6, with TRBD1 matching over 7 bases. The CDR3 consists of 15 residues. The ends lost 5 bases at V and 6 bases at J; junction bases unmatched: 7. In germline, CDR1 is PRHDT, CDR2 FYEKMQ (reference sequence). The CDR3 is CASSVRDSSNSPLHF. CDR3 DNA: TGTGCCAGCAGCGTCCGGGACAGCAGTAATTCACCCCTCCACTTT.